A selection of T cell receptor beta chains follows, all from one sample in a study of cytomegalovirus exposure and HLA in healthy donors. Profiling relied on immunoSEQ multiplex PCR, and the TCRdb table lists in-frame clones only, not all of them. The data show some 130,000 clones, with about 74% seen just once and approximately 6.4% held by the top ten. The sequenced sample was PBMCs. The receptors come from a woman between 50 and 59 years old in good health and CMV-seropositive. CDR3s include the opening cysteine and the closing phenylalanine or tryptophan. D genes are given only for firm matches. Rows give clone size only sometimes, using once, few, many, or a class for an expanded clone.

d_gene | j_gene | v_gene | abundance | CDR3nt | CDR3aa
NA | TRBJ1-3 | TRBV5-1 | few | TGCGCCAGCAGCTTGGTTACAGGGTCTGGAAACACCATATATTTT | CASSLVTGSGNTIYF
NA | TRBJ2-5 | TRBV12-5 | NA | TGTGCTAGTGGTAATACGGTATCGGTGACCCCGGCGGGGACCCAGTACTTC | CASGNTVSVTPAGTQYF
NA | TRBJ2-7 | TRBV30 | NA | TGTGCCTGGAGTTGGAGGGCATTGGGGGAGCAGTACTTC | CAWSWRALGEQYF
TRBD1 | TRBJ1-6 | TRBV7-2 | few | TGTGCCAGCAGCCTATCACGCGGACAGGGTGAATTGCCCCTCCACTTT | CASSLSRGQGELPLHF
TRBD2 | TRBJ2-1 | TRBV4-2 | NA | TGTGCCAGCAGCAACGGACTAGCGGGGTTCGAGAACAATGAGCAGTTCTTC | CASSNGLAGFENNEQFF
NA | TRBJ1-5 | TRBV5-5 | NA | TGTGCCAGCAGCCCTACCCCCGGGACAAGATATCAGCCCCAGCATTTT | CASSPTPGTRYQPQHF
TRBD2 | TRBJ2-5 | TRBV7-8 | NA | TGTGCCAGCAGCCCGACGGGGGGGCGGCGAGAGACCCAGTACTTC | CASSPTGGRRETQYF
NA | TRBJ1-2 | TRBV10-3 | NA | TGTGCCATCAGTGAAGTGGCAGAATATGGCTACACCTTC | CAISEVAEYGYTF
TRBD1 | TRBJ2-7 | TRBV14 | few | TGTGCCAGCAGCCAAGGGACAGGGCTAACCTACGAGCAGTACTTC | CASSQGTGLTYEQYF
TRBD1 | TRBJ2-1 | TRBV9 | NA | TGTGCCAGCAGCCACTGGACAGGGGGTTCCAATGAGCAGTTCTTC | CASSHWTGGSNEQFF
TRBD2 | TRBJ2-1 | TRBV5-4 | NA | TGTGCCAGCAGCTTGGTCCTAGCGGGAAACAATGAGCAGTTCTTC | CASSLVLAGNNEQFF
TRBD2 | TRBJ2-2 | TRBV2 | once | TGTGCGAGTCTCGGTTCAAGCGGGGGCACCGGGGAGCTGTTTTTT | CASLGSSGGTGELFF
NA | TRBJ2-1 | TRBV6-1 | NA | TGTGCCAGCAGTCTCACTAGATGGGAGCATAATGAGCAGTTCTTC | CASSLTRWEHNEQFF
NA | TRBJ1-6 | TRBV11-3 | few | TGTGCCAGCAGCCTCAGGGTAAACAATTCACCCCTCCACTTT | CASSLRVNNSPLHF
TRBD1 | TRBJ1-1 | TRBV6-5 | NA | TGTGCCGGCAGTTACGCCCGACAGGGGACCACTGAAGCTTTCTTT | CAGSYARQGTTEAFF
TRBD2 | TRBJ2-3 | TRBV19 | NA | TGTGCCAGTAGTCCGGGGGGTTACACAGATACGCAGTATTTT | CASSPGGYTDTQYF
TRBD2 | TRBJ2-5 | TRBV7-8 | once | TGTGCCAGCAGCTTAGTGTTAGCGGGGGAGACCCAGTACTTC | CASSLVLAGETQYF
TRBD2 | TRBJ2-1 | TRBV4-2 | NA | TGTGCCAGCAGCCAAGATGCCAGCGGGGGGTCCGATGAGCAGTTCTTC | CASSQDASGGSDEQFF
TRBD1 | TRBJ1-4 | TRBV6-5 | NA | TGTGCCAGCAGACGGGACAGCGAAAAACTGTTTTTT | CASRRDSEKLFF
TRBD1 | TRBJ2-7 | TRBV7-9 | once | TGTGCCAGCAGCTTTCCTGGACAGGGCTCCTACGAGCAGTACTTC | CASSFPGQGSYEQYF
NA | TRBJ1-1 | TRBV20-1 | NA | TGCAGTGCTAGTCGCAGGGGTGAAGCTTTCTTT | CSASRRGEAFF
NA | TRBJ1-1 | TRBV6-5 | few | TGTGCCAGCAGTTACGCGGGGATGAACACTGAAGCTTTCTTT | CASSYAGMNTEAFF
TRBD2 | TRBJ2-1 | TRBV2 | NA | TGTGCCAGCCCCGGGGACAGGTCTAGCGGGGGCCCCTACAATGAGCAGTTCTTC | CASPGDRSSGGPYNEQFF
TRBD1 | TRBJ2-7 | TRBV11-3 | once | TGTGCCAGCAGCGCCCAGAGGACAGGCGCCTACGAGCAGTACTTC | CASSAQRTGAYEQYF
TRBD1 | TRBJ2-1 | TRBV10-3 | NA | TGTGCCATAAGAAGAGAAGAACCGGGACAGGGGTTCTTC | CAIRREEPGQGFF
NA | TRBJ1-2 | TRBV6-5 | few | TGTGCCAGCACCCAAGGCATCTCAGGTCCGGGCTACACCTTC | CASTQGISGPGYTF
NA | TRBJ2-7 | TRBV7-2 | NA | TGTGCCAGCAGCCTAGAGGGGCTCAGTTCCTACGAGCAGTACTTC | CASSLEGLSSYEQYF
NA | TRBJ1-2 | TRBV29-1 | NA | TGCAGCGTACAGGGTTCCTATGGCTACACCTTC | CSVQGSYGYTF
TRBD1 | TRBJ1-2 | TRBV15 | NA | TGTGCCACCAGCAGAGCGGGACAGAACTATGGCTACACCTTC | CATSRAGQNYGYTF
TRBD1 | TRBJ2-7 | TRBV7-9 | NA | TGTTCCAGCAGTGACAGGGGTCCCTACGAGCAGTACTTC | CSSSDRGPYEQYF
TRBD2 | TRBJ2-2 | TRBV7-2 | NA | TGTGCCAGCAGCCACCCTAGCGGGGGGGCCGGGGAGCTGTTTTTT | CASSHPSGGAGELFF
NA | TRBJ2-3 | TRBV7-2 | NA | TGTGCCAGCACCCGAGAGCGCCCCACAGATACGCAGTATTTT | CASTRERPTDTQYF
NA | TRBJ2-7 | TRBV10-2 | NA | TGCGCCAGCATGGGCTTGAGCTCCTACGAGCAGTACTTC | CASMGLSSYEQYF
NA | TRBJ1-2 | TRBV7-2 | NA | TGTGCCAGCAGCTTAGCACGGTCTCGTGGCTACACCTTC | CASSLARSRGYTF
NA | TRBJ1-1 | TRBV19 | NA | TGTGCCAGTAGTCTCAACGTCGGGAAGGGTGCTTTCTTT | CASSLNVGKGAFF
NA | TRBJ2-7 | TRBV29-1 | NA | TGCAGCGTTATCCGGGTGAACTCCTACGAGCAGTACTTC | CSVIRVNSYEQYF
NA | TRBJ1-3 | TRBV9 | few | TGTGCCAGCAGCGTATCGGGACTTGGAAACACCATATATTTT | CASSVSGLGNTIYF
NA | TRBJ1-1 | TRBV5-1 | NA | TGCGCCAGCAGCTTTAGCCCAGGGGTTATGAACACTGAAGCTTTCTTT | CASSFSPGVMNTEAFF
TRBD1 | TRBJ1-2 | TRBV6-1 | NA | TGTGCCAGCAGCCGGGACAGGGTCTTGCGTGGCTACACCTTC | CASSRDRVLRGYTF
TRBD1 | TRBJ1-3 | TRBV6-5 | NA | TGTGCCAGCAGCCGCGACAGGGCTGGAAACACCATATATTTT | CASSRDRAGNTIYF
NA | TRBJ2-3 | TRBV5-1 | NA | TGCGCCAGCAGCTTGTTTGGCCCTCCAGCAGATACGCAGTATTTT | CASSLFGPPADTQYF
TRBD1 | TRBJ2-7 | TRBV29-1 | NA | TGCAGCGTTGGCGAAGGGGGCGACGAGCAGTACTTC | CSVGEGGDEQYF
NA | TRBJ2-6 | TRBV5-8 | NA | TGTGCCAGCAGCTTGCTCTCTGGGGCCAACGTCCTGACTTTC | CASSLLSGANVLTF
NA | TRBJ1-3 | TRBV19 | NA | TGTGCCAGTAGTATTGGAGGTACTGGAAACACCATATATTTT | CASSIGGTGNTIYF
TRBD2 | TRBJ2-5 | TRBV18 | once | TGTGCCAGCTCACCGTCCTTCGGGGGGAAAGAGACCCAGTACTTC | CASSPSFGGKETQYF
TRBD1 | TRBJ1-1 | TRBV19 | NA | TGTGCCAGCCGGACAGGGTCCACGGGGCGCCCTGAAGCTTTCTTT | CASRTGSTGRPEAFF
NA | TRBJ2-1 | TRBV7-9 | once | TGTGCCAGCAGCTCGACTCGCTCGCGGGAGCAGTTCTTC | CASSSTRSREQFF
NA | TRBJ1-6 | TRBV5-1 | few | TGCGCCAGCAGCCCCGGGGAAATTTCACCCCTCCACTTT | CASSPGEISPLHF
NA | TRBJ2-5 | TRBV7-2 | NA | TGTGCCAGTAGCTCCGGGACTTTAGAGACCCAGTACTTC | CASSSGTLETQYF
NA | TRBJ1-2 | TRBV7-8 | NA | TGTGCCAGCAGCCCGCTAATTTATGGTGGCGCGGGAGGCTACACCTTC | CASSPLIYGGAGGYTF
NA | TRBJ2-5 | TRBV5-1 | few | TGCGCCAGCAGCTTGGGCGTAGAGACCCAGTACTTC | CASSLGVETQYF
NA | TRBJ1-3 | TRBV9 | few | TGTGCCAGCAGCGTAGAGTTTACAGGAAACACCATATATTTT | CASSVEFTGNTIYF
TRBD1 | TRBJ1-3 | TRBV7-9 | once | TGTTCCAGCAGCTACGGGACAGGGAGGGGAAACACCATATATTTT | CSSSYGTGRGNTIYF